This T cell receptor (beta chain) emerged from a study of shared clonotypes between healthy human individuals. This clone was found a few times. This sample also contains other DNA sequences that code for the same CDR3. V was shortened by 3 bases and J by 2 bases, with 5 bases between the two germline ends. CDR1 and CDR2 (germline): ENHRY, SYGVKD. This CDR3 comprises 12 residues. Clones were sequenced by immunoSEQ multiplex PCR, and TCRdb holds only the in-frame ones, with some missing. The sample includes some 2.1 million clones, about 95% seen only once; the top ten take 0.13%. The receptor comes from a young man in good health. The chain joins TRBV10-3 to TRBJ2-7, with D maybe TRBD2 (5 bases). Sequenced material: naive CD4+ T cells sorted from blood. Subset noted: CD45RA+ positively selected. The CDR3 here is CAISDGTYEQYF. In DNA, the CDR3 is TGTGCCATCAGTGACGGGACCTACGAGCAGTACTTC.